This TCR beta chain is drawn from a study of T cell repertoires in aging, cancer and after chemotherapy. The template was genomic DNA from peripheral blood, not RNA. Multiplex touch-down PCR with TRB-A/B primers amplified rearranged V-D-J TRB sequences. MiXCR, applied by TCRdb to the multiplex PCR reads, yields one record per CDR3 protein. The table has 1,500 or so distinct CDR3 sequences, about 22% seen once; the top ten hold roughly 11%. The source is a human donor with a solid tumor. What was sequenced was blood.

CDR3 in DNA: TGTGCCAGCAGCTTCCCCGCTACCGACAGGGGTAATGGCTACACCTTC. Encoded protein: CASSFPATDRGNGYTF. The genes are TRBV5-8 and TRBJ1-2, with 8 bases fitting TRBD1. This CDR3 is built from 16 residues. J gave up 6 bases and V 2 bases, and 12 bases lay outside the gene matches. The germline gives CDR1 SGHTS, CDR2 YDEGEE.